The 32 T cell receptor beta chains in this list originate from one sample, sequenced in a study of blood T cell repertoires in COVID-19. Sequenced by immunoSEQ multiplex PCR; TCRdb stores in-frame clones only, minus some. Among some 160,000 clones listed, around four fifths were seen once. The sequencing input was peripheral blood. The receptor set was obtained from a man in his 70s with active or convalescent COVID-19.

CDR3 sequence reads: CASSERLGGHQPQHF. As DNA, the CDR3 is TGTGCCAGCAGCGAAAGGCTCGGCGGGCATCAGCCCCAGCATTTT. V and J are TRBV2 and TRBJ1-5; D unresolved. This CDR3 spans 15 amino acids. The germline V gene encodes CDR1 SNHLY and CDR2 FYNNEI. Trimming shortened V by 6 bases and J by 5 bases, and 17 bases separated the two germline ends. Combining the CDR3 with reference TRBV2 and TRBJ1-5 gives the whole variable domain EPEVTQTPSHQVTQMGQEVILRCVPISNHLYFYWYRQILGQKVEFLVSFYNNEISEKSEIFDDQFSVERPDGSNFTLKIRSTKLEDSAMYFCASSERLGGHQPQHFGDGTRLSIL.

This clone appeared many times. The chain joins TRBV27 to TRBJ1-1, with TRBD1 matching over 7 bases. Losses at the gene ends were 5 bases for V and 2 bases for J; bases not matched to a gene: 5. The CDR3 covers 14 residues. Per germline, CDR1 MNHEY and CDR2 SMNVEV (reference sequence). CDR3 in amino acids: CASSGTALNTEAFF. CDR3 DNA: TGTGCCAGCAGTGGGACAGCCTTAAACACTGAAGCTTTCTTT.

The chain is built from TRBV2 and TRBJ1-4; D call uncertain. V shed 6 bases and J shed 8 bases, with 16 bases lying between them. CDR3 length: 14 amino acids. The germline gives CDR1 SNHLY, CDR2 FYNNEI. The CDR3 region has the DNA TGTGCCAGCAGGCCCGGGGAGGGCGACGAAAAACTGTTTTTT. It is translated as CASRPGEGDEKLFF.

The rearrangement uses TRBV11-2 and TRBJ1-6, with 8 bases identical to TRBD1. This CDR3 region has 15 residues. Germline lookup yields CDR1 SGHAT and CDR2 FQNNGV. V was pared by 5 bases and J by 7 bases, with 7 bases of the junction left unmatched. CDR3: CASSRTGRGNSPLHF. Written as DNA, the CDR3 is TGTGCCAGCAGCCGGACAGGGCGCGGGAATTCACCCCTCCACTTT.

The V gene is TRBV6-2 or TRBV6-3, the J gene TRBJ1-2; tentatively, D is TRBD1 (6 bases). V lost 5 bases to trimming and J lost 2 bases, with 18 bases between them. CDR3 size: 16 residues. The germline V gene encodes CDR1 MNHEY and CDR2 SVGEGT. CDR3 in amino acids: CASSPSARGANYGYTF. The CDR3, as DNA: TGTGCCAGCAGTCCAAGTGCCCGGGGGGCCAACTATGGCTACACCTTC.

This clone showed up just a few times. The chain carries TRBV27 and TRBJ2-3; tentatively, D is TRBD1 (6 bases). Germline V lookup: CDR1 MNHEY, CDR2 SMNVEV (reference sequence). V dropped 2 bases and J dropped 2 bases, with 11 bases sitting between them. The CDR3 totals 15 residues. The CDR3 protein is CASSLGQRPTDTQYF. The CDR3 DNA reads as TGTGCCAGCAGTTTAGGACAGAGACCCACAGATACGCAGTATTTT.

A single count supports this clone. The chain recombines TRBV24-1 with TRBJ2-1; tentatively, D is TRBD1 (5 bases). The CDR3 is 14 residues long. V gave up 0 bases and J gave up 8 bases, with 10 bases separating them. CDR1 and CDR2 from the germline V gene are KGHDR and SFDVKD. The DNA of the CDR3 is TGTGCCACCAGTGATTTGGGCAGGGAACATGAGCAGTTCTTC. Encoded protein: CATSDLGREHEQFF.

The genes are TRBV18 and TRBJ1-4; a weak D match, TRBD1 (5 bases). Germline CDR1 and CDR2: KGHSH and LQKENI. This CDR3 has 17 amino acids. The ends were cut back, 3 bases at V and 0 bases at J, with 14 bases in the middle. In DNA form, the CDR3 reads TGTGCCAGCTCACCTAGGGGCGTTACCGCAACTAATGAAAAACTGTTTTTT. This translates into CASSPRGVTATNEKLFF.

This clone was seen a single time. The chain combines TRBV29-1 with TRBJ2-7; tentatively, D is TRBD1 (5 bases). CDR3 length equals 10 residues. Trimming cost V 4 bases and J 6 bases, with 7 bases left between them. Germline CDR1 and CDR2: SQVTM and ANQGSEA. The CDR3, as DNA: TGCAGCGTTGTGACAGTCGAGCAGTACTTC. Translating gives CSVVTVEQYF.

V and J are TRBV7-8 and TRBJ2-5; D uncertain. There are 12 residues in the CDR3. V lost 3 bases to trimming and J lost 5 bases, with 7 bases between them. Germline CDR1 is SGHVS and CDR2 is FQNEAQ. The CDR3 DNA reads TGTGCCAGCAGCTTCGTGAGTGAGACCCAGTACTTC. Residues: CASSFVSETQYF.

The gene calls are TRBV4-2 and TRBJ2-4; 10 bases align to TRBD2. Germline values: CDR1 LGHNA, CDR2 YNFKEQ. The CDR3 spans 16 residues. V lost 4 bases, J lost 7 bases, and 10 bases stayed unmatched. The CDR3 sequence: CASSPTSGKSVNIQYF. The CDR3 region has the DNA TGTGCCAGCAGCCCTACTAGCGGGAAGAGTGTGAACATTCAGTACTTC.

The rearrangement uses TRBV7-2 and TRBJ1-1; D unresolved. V lost 5 bases and J 9 bases, leaving 13 bases between the germline ends. This CDR3 region has 12 residues. Germline-derived CDR1 and CDR2 are SGHTA and FQGNSA. The CDR3 bases are TGTGCCAGCAGCCCAGGAGAGGGTAAAGCTTTCTTT. Translation gives CASSPGEGKAFF. Full variable domain (rest looked up from reference TRBV7-2 and TRBJ1-1): GAGVSQSPSNKVTEKGKDVELRCDPISGHTALYWYRQSLGQGLEFLIYFQGNSAPDKSGLPSDRFSAERTGGSVSTLTIQRTQQEDSAVYLCASSPGEGKAFFGQGTRLTVV.

J is TRBJ2-3 and V is TRBV12-5, with 11 bases fitting TRBD2. The CDR3 has 19 residues. J was trimmed by 4 bases and V by 1 base; bases with no gene match: 13. Looked up from germline, CDR1 is LGHNT and CDR2 is FRNRAP. CDR3 region: CASGLAWTSGLTSPDTQYF. The CDR3 nucleotides are TGTGCTAGTGGTTTGGCCTGGACTAGCGGGCTCACTTCCCCAGATACGCAGTATTTT.

The rearrangement links TRBV2 to TRBJ1-6; TRBD1 aligns across 7 bases. The ends lost 5 bases at V and 6 bases at J; junction bases unmatched: 7. This CDR3 has 15 residues. Germline V CDR1 and CDR2: SNHLY, FYNNEI. The CDR3 is CASSSDRASNSPLHF. The CDR3 nucleotides read TGTGCCAGCAGTTCTGACAGGGCTAGTAATTCACCCCTCCACTTT.

V and J are TRBV6-1 and TRBJ2-2; D perhaps matches TRBD2 (5 bases). Germline values: CDR1 MNHNS, CDR2 SASEGT. The CDR3 is made up of 15 amino acids. Trimming stripped 2 bases from V and 6 bases from J, with 13 bases between. This chain's CDR3 is CASSELGQEAGELFF. The CDR3 DNA sequence: TGTGCCAGCAGTGAATTGGGCCAGGAGGCCGGGGAGCTGTTTTTT.

Notes on this clone: This specimen includes other DNA sequences encoding the same CDR3. The chain couples TRBV18 to TRBJ1-5, with D possibly TRBD1 on 5 matching bases. Germline V gene sequence: CDR1 KGHSH, CDR2 LQKENI. The CDR3 covers 13 residues. V lost 2 bases to trimming and J lost 4 bases, with 6 bases between them. In nucleotides, the CDR3 is TGTGCCAGCTCACCAGGGGCTAATCAGCCCCAGCATTTT. Translated, it gives CASSPGANQPQHF.

J is TRBJ1-2 and V is TRBV5-1, with D perhaps TRBD1 (5 bases). With 0 bases removed from V and 5 bases from J, the gap between germline ends came to 14 bases. The CDR3 has 15 residues. Per germline, CDR1 SGHRS and CDR2 YFSETQ. The CDR3 DNA is TGCGCCAGCAGCTTGGCCCTACAGGAACGATATGGCTACACCTTC. Translating gives CASSLALQERYGYTF.

A single count supports this clone. V gene TRBV2 combines with J gene TRBJ2-3, with 8 bases lining up with TRBD2. The CDR3 totals 13 residues. J lost 5 bases, V lost 8 bases, and 6 bases had no gene match. In germline, CDR1 is SNHLY, CDR2 FYNNEI. DNA of the CDR3: TGTGCCAGCGACCTAGCGGGCGTAGATACGCAGTATTTT. This gives the protein CASDLAGVDTQYF.

This chain links TRBV19 with TRBJ1-3; the match to TRBD1 covers 9 bases. V lost 6 bases to trimming and J lost 0 bases; unmatched junction nucleotides: 6. CDR3 size: 16 residues. CDR1 and CDR2 (germline): LNHDA, SQIVND (reference sequence). The CDR3 loop is CASSYPGQGSGNTIYF. The CDR3 bases are TGTGCCAGTAGCTACCCGGGACAGGGCTCTGGAAACACCATATATTTT.

This clone was observed once. V gene TRBV12-2 combines with J gene TRBJ2-5; TRBD2, the D gene given by the table, was not confirmed from the DNA. TRBV12-2 is assigned pseudogene status. CDR3 length: 14 residues. The CDR3 sequence: CASRIWRGGATQYF. The CDR3 DNA is TGTGCAAGTCGGATTTGGCGGGGGGGCGCGACCCAGTACTTC.

The V and J genes are TRBV6-5 and TRBJ2-5; 7 bases line up with TRBD2. CDR1 is MNHEY and CDR2 is SVGAGI in the germline V gene. This CDR3 is built from 13 residues. V was clipped by 6 bases and J by 5 bases; unmatched bases: 6. As DNA, the CDR3 is TGTGCCAGCAGACCCACTAGCGCCGAGACCCAGTACTTC. It is translated as CASRPTSAETQYF.

The chain couples TRBV5-1 to TRBJ2-5; TRBD2 aligns across 7 bases. The CDR3 runs 13 residues. The germline V gene encodes CDR1 SGHRS and CDR2 YFSETQ. Losses at the gene ends were 4 bases for V and 4 bases for J; bases not matched to a gene: 4. The CDR3 nucleotides read TGCGCCAGCAGCCCGGGGGGTTCAGAGACCCAGTACTTC. Translation: CASSPGGSETQYF.

The genes are TRBV3-1 (or the pseudogene TRBV3-2) and TRBJ2-3; 7 bases are a match to TRBD1. Germline assignment: CDR1 LGHDT and CDR2 YNNKEL (reference sequence). V dropped 2 bases and J dropped 4; count of bases not matched to a gene: 9. CDR3 length: 16 residues. DNA for the CDR3: TGTGCCAGCAGCCAAATGTTGGGACAGCGAGCAGATACGCAGTATTTT. This gives the protein CASSQMLGQRADTQYF.

V usage is TRBV19 and J usage is TRBJ2-5, with 8 bases aligning to TRBD1. V was pared by 4 bases and J by 7 bases, with 2 bases of the junction left unmatched. The germline gives CDR1 LNHDA, CDR2 SQIVND (reference sequence). The CDR3 loop spans 12 amino acids. The CDR3 reads CASSKQGGTQYF. The CDR3 DNA reads TGTGCCAGTAGTAAACAGGGGGGGACCCAGTACTTC.

The chain carries TRBV9 and TRBJ2-5; D possibly corresponds to TRBD2 (5 bases). CDR1 is SGDLS and CDR2 is YYNGEE in the germline V gene. There are 16 residues in the CDR3. The ends were cut back, 0 bases at V and 3 bases at J, with 15 bases in the middle. The CDR3 DNA reads as TGTGCCAGCAGCGTAGAAGGGAGCCCAACCAAAGAGACCCAGTACTTC. It is translated as CASSVEGSPTKETQYF.

The chain has TRBV7-2 and TRBJ2-3; possibly TRBD2 for D (6 bases). Germline V gene data show CDR1 as SGHTA and CDR2 as FQGNSA. The CDR3 spans 13 residues. Trimming removed 6 bases at V and 0 bases at J, with 7 bases between. In nucleotides, the CDR3 is TGTGCCAGCAGGGCGGGAAGCACAGATACGCAGTATTTT. Its translation is CASRAGSTDTQYF.

V is TRBV6-1 and J is TRBJ1-3, with 7 bases identical to TRBD1. V lost 4 bases and J lost 0; bases outside the gene matches: 9. Germline loops: CDR1 MNHNS, CDR2 SASEGT. CDR3 length: 17 residues. The CDR3 spells CASSVPGQMYSGNTIYF. CDR3 nucleotides: TGTGCCAGCAGTGTCCCGGGACAGATGTACTCTGGAAACACCATATATTTT.

This clone has a single count. The chain has TRBV7-2 and TRBJ1-2; possibly TRBD1 for D (6 bases). Germline-derived CDR1 and CDR2 are SGHTA and FQGNSA. The CDR3 has 13 residues. Trimming took 3 bases from V and 4 from J, leaving 9 bases between them. This CDR3 reads CASSFQGTYGYTF. The DNA for the CDR3 is TGTGCCAGCAGCTTCCAGGGGACCTATGGCTACACCTTC.

The chain employs TRBV30 and TRBJ1-5, with D unresolved. Germline V gives CDR1 GTSNPN, CDR2 SVGIG (reference sequence). V lost 5 bases, J lost 3 bases, and 5 bases lay in between. There are 11 residues in the CDR3. This chain's CDR3 is CAWGLNQPQHF. CDR3 sequence (DNA): TGTGCCTGGGGCCTCAATCAGCCCCAGCATTTT.

The genes are TRBV27 and TRBJ1-4; D might be TRBD1 (6 bases). Germline CDR1 and CDR2: MNHEY and SMNVEV (reference sequence). The ends were cut back, 6 bases at V and 0 bases at J, with 26 bases in the middle. CDR3 length: 20 residues. CDR3 loop: CASSPSPPGVFDATNEKLFF. The CDR3 coding sequence is TGTGCCAGCAGCCCCTCCCCGCCAGGGGTCTTTGACGCAACTAATGAAAAACTGTTTTTT.

The V gene is TRBV25-1, the J gene TRBJ1-6; D is uncertain. V lost 7 bases, J lost 6 bases, and 10 bases lay in between. From germline, CDR1 is MGHDK and CDR2 SYGVNS. CDR3 length equals 13 residues. The CDR3 is CASTPGSNSPLHF. CDR3 nucleotide sequence: TGTGCCAGCACTCCGGGTAGTAATTCACCCCTCCACTTT.

V and J are TRBV18 and TRBJ2-2, with 7 nucleotides matching TRBD1. Germline CDR1 reads KGHSH; CDR2 reads LQKENI. The V gene end was trimmed by 4 bases and the J gene end by 1 base; junction bases not matched to a gene: 0. The CDR3 covers 14 residues. In DNA form, the CDR3 reads TGTGCCAGCTCACGGGACAGGAACACCGGGGAGCTGTTTTTT. Translating it yields CASSRDRNTGELFF.